This T cell receptor beta chain emerged from a study of T cell responses to AZD1222 COVID-19 vaccine. The study's findings and limits: Dominant CD4 TCR responses targeted spike regions 160-218 and 743-854. Nearly half of spike-specific TCRs reportedly go after variant regions that carry no mutations. Following two doses of AZD1222, Spike-specific TCR breadth and depth rose.

This table comes from immunoSEQ multiplex PCR, and its TCRdb copy is limited to in-frame clones, with some not included. The repertoire holds around 95,000 clones, with approximately 87% as singletons. The V and J ends lost 6 bases and 5 bases respectively, with 10 bases between them. Germline CDR1 LNHDA, CDR2 SQIVND (reference sequence). The CDR3 is 12 amino acids. Comment on this clone: What it binds is unknown. The sample contains more than one DNA sequence encoding this CDR3.

The sequenced sample was peripheral blood, obtained on day 0 of AZD1222 vaccination. The chain has TRBV19 and TRBJ2-5; D perhaps matches TRBD1 (5 bases). The clonotype originates from an adult in good health. The chain's CDR3 is CASRQSGETQYF. CDR3 coding DNA: TGTGCCAGTAGGCAGTCAGGGGAGACCCAGTACTTC.